The next 13 T cell receptor beta chains were all read from a single sample in a study of low-dose radiotherapy and immunotherapy resistance in tumors. The time point here: after trial treatment. Specified treatment: LDRT plus nivolumab, ipilimumab, low-dose cyclophosphamide and aspirin (RACIN trial). First-strand cDNA used TRAV- and TRBV-specific primers, covering alpha and beta chains. TCR amplification involved 20 PCR cycles with a constant-region primer and V-primer adapter. Each CDR3 protein gets one entry after TCRdb re-called the reads with MiXCR. The repertoire holds tens of thousands of distinct CDR3 sequences, with 20% to 25% as singletons. Source: PBMCs, taken after low-dose radiotherapy plus immunotherapy. Receptors originate from a female donor with ovarian cancer.

This clonotype was counted at least ten times. The chain joins TRBV7-8 to TRBJ1-2, with 9 bases that match TRBD1. CDR1 and CDR2 (germline): SGHVS, FQNEAQ. This CDR3 is 16 amino acids long. With 1 base clipped from V and 5 bases from J, the junction kept 8 bases outside the gene matches. This chain's CDR3 is CASSLDWDRVDYGYTF. The CDR3 DNA sequence: TGTGCCAGCAGCTTAGATTGGGACAGGGTGGATTATGGCTACACCTTC.

At least ten counts were recorded for this clonotype. The rearrangement uses TRBV20-1 and TRBJ2-3; D not certain. The CDR3 totals 13 residues. The V and J ends lost 6 bases and 3 bases respectively, with 13 bases between them. Germline V gene sequence: CDR1 DFQATT, CDR2 SNEGSKA (reference sequence). The CDR3 DNA reads TGCAGTGCCCCGACGGGCGCTACAGATACGCAGTATTTT. Protein product: CSAPTGATDTQYF.

The chain uses TRBV5-4 and TRBJ2-5; 9 positions match TRBD1. V dropped 2 bases and J dropped 6; count of bases not matched to a gene: 5. Germline CDR1 and CDR2: SGHNT and YYREEE (reference sequence). This CDR3 has 14 amino acids. The CDR3 sequence is CASSFTGTGKTQYF. CDR3 in DNA: TGTGCCAGCAGCTTCACGGGGACAGGGAAGACCCAGTACTTC.

This clonotype was recorded a few times. The chain recombines TRBV5-1 with TRBJ2-7; 8 bases are a match to TRBD1. The CDR3 spans 15 residues. V shed 2 bases and J 2 bases; nucleotides not matched to a gene: 6. CDR1 is SGHRS and CDR2 is YFSETQ in the germline V gene. CDR3 nucleotide sequence: TGCGCCAGCAGCTTAAGACAGGGGAACACCTACGAGCAGTACTTC. It yields the protein CASSLRQGNTYEQYF.

V is TRBV30 and J is TRBJ2-6; the D gene is possibly TRBD1 (5 bases). The germline V and J ends were trimmed by 2 bases and 4 bases, with 18 bases remaining between them. The germline gives CDR1 GTSNPN, CDR2 SVGIG (reference sequence). The CDR3 has 17 amino acids. In DNA, the CDR3 is TGTGCCTGGAGTCCTTGGCCGGCTCAGGGAGGGGCCAACGTCCTGACTTTC. Its translation is CAWSPWPAQGGANVLTF.

This clonotype was seen at least ten times. The CDR3 DNA reads TGTGCCAGCAGTGATTTTCAGGGACGGGGAGAGACCCAGTACTTC. Its translation is CASSDFQGRGETQYF. The chain is built from TRBV2 and TRBJ2-5; TRBD1 or TRBD2 may be the D gene (5 bases each). Germline loops: CDR1 SNHLY, CDR2 FYNNEI. Trimming left V 3 bases short and J 4 bases short, with 15 bases between. CDR3 length equals 15 residues. The whole variable domain, remainder taken from reference TRBV2 and TRBJ2-5, is EPEVTQTPSHQVTQMGQEVILRCVPISNHLYFYWYRQILGQKVEFLVSFYNNEISEKSEIFDDQFSVERPDGSNFTLKIRSTKLEDSAMYFCASSDFQGRGETQYFGPGTRLLVL.

V and J are TRBV6-1 and TRBJ2-1; D perhaps matches TRBD1 (5 bases). The V end was cut by 2 bases, the J end by 6 bases, with 11 bases between. The CDR3 has 14 amino acids. Germline loops: CDR1 MNHNS, CDR2 SASEGT. The CDR3: CASSEQGNSNEQFF. The CDR3 nucleotides read TGTGCCAGCAGTGAACAGGGAAACAGCAATGAGCAGTTCTTC.

This clonotype was counted at least ten times. DNA for the CDR3: TGTGCCACCAATAGCGGGAGACCCTACAATGAGCAGTTCTTC. Protein sequence: CATNSGRPYNEQFF. The chain links TRBV24-1 to TRBJ2-1, with TRBD2 identical over 9 bases. The germline V gene has CDR1 KGHDR and CDR2 SFDVKD. Unmatched junction bases numbered 3, after V lost 8 bases and J lost 2 bases. This CDR3 has 14 amino acids.

To note about this clonotype: A read error is the likely source, as a far larger clone sits one nucleotide away. V usage is TRBV5-1 and J usage is TRBJ2-1; 7 bases line up with TRBD2. The CDR3 contains 13 residues. Germline V gene data show CDR1 as SGHRS and CDR2 as YFSETQ. V dropped 4 bases and J dropped 10; count of bases not matched to a gene: 8. DNA for the CDR3: TGCGCCAGCAGCCTAGCGGTGAGGGGCGAGCAGTTCTTC. The encoded protein is CASSLAVRGEQFF.

The chain uses TRBV11-3 and TRBJ2-5; D remains unclear. Trimming removed 0 bases at V and 5 bases at J, with 7 bases between. CDR1 and CDR2 (germline): SGHNT, YENEEA. The CDR3 contains 13 residues. The CDR3 nucleotides read TGTGCCAGCAGCTTAGATCGCTGGGAGACCCAGTACTTC. It encodes CASSLDRWETQYF.

This clonotype was seen repeatedly, ten times or more. The V call is TRBV29-1, the J call TRBJ2-1; 9 bases line up with TRBD2. The CDR3 consists of 16 residues. The V gene end was trimmed by 4 bases and the J gene end by 0 bases; junction bases not matched to a gene: 7. Germline loops: CDR1 SQVTM, CDR2 ANQGSEA. The CDR3 sequence is CSVGASGASSYNEQFF. In DNA, the CDR3 is TGCAGCGTTGGGGCTAGCGGGGCGAGCTCCTACAATGAGCAGTTCTTC.

Comments on this clonotype: A far larger clone is just one base off, so this is likely a read error. V is TRBV6-2 or TRBV6-3 and J is TRBJ2-7, with TRBD2 matching over 10 bases. The CDR3 covers 15 residues. J lost 7 bases, V lost 7 bases, and 13 bases had no gene match. Germline assignment: CDR1 MNHEY and CDR2 SVGEGT. CDR3 DNA sequence: TGTGCCAGCATTTGGTCCCTAGCGGGAGACAATGAGCAGTACTTC. This encodes CASIWSLAGDNEQYF.

This clonotype appeared many times. The chain employs TRBV3-1 and TRBJ2-7, with D perhaps TRBD1 or TRBD2 (6 bases each). V was trimmed by 1 base and J by 5 bases, leaving 12 bases between them. Germline V CDR1 and CDR2: LGHDT, YNNKEL (reference sequence). CDR3 length: 14 amino acids. The CDR3 spells CASSQGGAIDEQYF. The CDR3 DNA reads TGTGCCAGCAGCCAAGGGGGGGCTATCGACGAGCAGTACTTC.